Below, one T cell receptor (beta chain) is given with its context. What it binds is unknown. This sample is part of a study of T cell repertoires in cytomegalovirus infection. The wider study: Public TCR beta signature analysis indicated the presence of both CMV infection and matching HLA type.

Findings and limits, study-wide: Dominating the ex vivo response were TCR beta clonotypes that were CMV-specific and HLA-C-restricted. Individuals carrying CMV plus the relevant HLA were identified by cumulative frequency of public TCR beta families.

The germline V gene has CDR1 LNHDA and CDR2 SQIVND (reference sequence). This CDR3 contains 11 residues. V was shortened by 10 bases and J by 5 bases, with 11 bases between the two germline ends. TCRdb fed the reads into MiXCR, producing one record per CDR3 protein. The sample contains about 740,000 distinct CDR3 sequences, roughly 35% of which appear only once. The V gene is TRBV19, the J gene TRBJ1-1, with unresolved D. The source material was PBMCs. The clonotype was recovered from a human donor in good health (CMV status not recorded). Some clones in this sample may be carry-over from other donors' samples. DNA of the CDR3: TGTGCCACCTCCAGGAGGACTGAAGCTTTCTTT. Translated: CATSRRTEAFF.